The 17 T cell receptor beta chains below all came from one sample that was sequenced in a study of T cells in localized non-small cell lung cancer. Sequenced by immunoSEQ multiplex PCR; TCRdb stores in-frame clones only, minus some. The sample has about 30,000 clones; around nine tenths are singletons. The starting material was peripheral blood, obtained before any cancer treatment. The receptor set was obtained from a female donor older than 55 with stage III squamous cell lung carcinoma.

This clone was seen a single time. V gene TRBV2 combines with J gene TRBJ2-2, with 9 bases aligning to TRBD1. Germline V CDR1 and CDR2: SNHLY, FYNNEI. This CDR3 contains 13 residues. V was pared by 7 bases and J by 4 bases, with 1 base of the junction left unmatched. The CDR3 loop is CASKQGATGELFF. The CDR3 nucleotides read TGTGCCAGCAAACAGGGGGCCACCGGGGAGCTGTTTTTT.

The chain uses TRBV5-6 and TRBJ2-3; 7 bases fit TRBD2. The CDR3 is 15 residues long. Germline CDR1 is SGHDT and CDR2 is YYEEEE. Germline trimming cut 3 bases from V and 0 bases from J; bases unmatched to any gene: 4. The CDR3 region is CASSSNGGSTDTQYF. The CDR3 nucleotides are TGTGCCAGCAGCTCGAACGGGGGGAGCACAGATACGCAGTATTTT.

There are a few counts of this clone. V gene TRBV11-3 combines with J gene TRBJ2-3, with D tentatively TRBD2 (6 bases). CDR3 length: 15 residues. Looked up from germline, CDR1 is SGHNT and CDR2 is YENEEA. V lost 6 bases to trimming and J lost 5 bases, with 18 bases between them. CDR3 sequence: CASSTRDQGGDTQYF. CDR3 coding DNA: TGTGCCAGCAGTACCCGGGACCAGGGAGGAGATACGCAGTATTTT.

The chain combines TRBV5-1 with TRBJ2-3; weak D call: TRBD2 (7 bases). The germline V gene has CDR1 SGHRS and CDR2 YFSETQ. The CDR3 length is 14 residues. Trimming took 3 bases from V and 5 from J, leaving 13 bases between them. CDR3 coding DNA: TGCGCCAGCAGCTCGTCGGGGGGCGAAGATACGCAGTATTTT. Protein product: CASSSSGGEDTQYF.

The chain joins TRBV4-3 to TRBJ2-5; 13 bases are shared with TRBD2. The CDR3 consists of 18 residues. Germline assignment: CDR1 LGHNA and CDR2 YSLEER. The J segment lost 4 bases and the V segment lost 0 bases, leaving 8 bases of the junction unmatched. The CDR3 DNA reads as TGCGCCAGCAGCCAAGATTACGGACTAGCGGGGGTACCAGAGACCCAGTACTTC. Translating gives CASSQDYGLAGVPETQYF.

V usage is TRBV5-1 and J usage is TRBJ1-1; 8 nucleotides line up with TRBD1. CDR1 and CDR2 from the germline V gene are SGHRS and YFSETQ. The CDR3 runs to 15 residues. J was trimmed by 3 bases and V by 0 bases; bases with no gene match: 4. The CDR3 DNA is TGCGCCAGCAGCTTGGAAGACAGGGGTTACACTGAAGCTTTCTTT. Its translation is CASSLEDRGYTEAFF. The full variable domain, rest sourced from reference TRBV5-1 and TRBJ1-1, is KAGVTQTPRYLIKTRGQQVTLSCSPISGHRSVSWYQQTPGQGLQFLFEYFSETQRNKGNFPGRFSGRQFSNSRSEMNVSTLELGDSALYLCASSLEDRGYTEAFFGQGTRLTVV.

This chain joins TRBV11-2 and TRBJ1-1; D possibly corresponds to TRBD1 (6 bases). The CDR3 totals 14 residues. Per germline, CDR1 SGHAT and CDR2 FQNNGV. Between the trimmed V and J ends, which lost 3 bases and 0 bases, there was a span of 8 bases. The CDR3 sequence is CASSLTGLNTEAFF. CDR3 DNA: TGTGCCAGCAGCTTGACAGGCCTGAACACTGAAGCTTTCTTT.

The table lists this clone with a count of one. The gene calls are TRBV5-4 and TRBJ2-4; a weak D match, TRBD1 (5 bases). CDR3 length: 14 residues. With 0 bases removed from V and 1 base from J, the gap between germline ends came to 5 bases. CDR1 is SGHNT and CDR2 is YYREEE in the germline V gene (reference sequence). Here the CDR3 DNA reads TGTGCCAGCAGCTTGGACAGGGCCAAAAACATTCAGTACTTC. It yields the protein CASSLDRAKNIQYF.

This clone was observed once. This CDR3 is CASSQGVSGNSPLHF. In DNA form, the CDR3 reads TGCGCCAGCAGCCAAGGGGTCTCTGGGAATTCACCCCTCCACTTT. This sequence joins TRBV4-3 and TRBJ1-6; D is unresolved. In germline, CDR1 is LGHNA, CDR2 YSLEER. Trimming stripped 1 base from V and 7 bases from J, with 11 bases between. The CDR3 spans 15 residues.

This chain connects TRBV5-6 to TRBJ1-4; tentative D call: TRBD1 (5 bases). The CDR3 is 17 residues long. Trimming removed 0 bases at V and 5 bases at J, with 17 bases between. Germline values: CDR1 SGHDT, CDR2 YYEEEE. CDR3 loop: CASSLVTGRNLNEKLFF. The CDR3 DNA sequence: TGTGCCAGCAGCTTGGTCACGGGACGGAATTTAAATGAAAAACTGTTTTTT.

This clone was seen a single time. J is TRBJ1-3 and V is TRBV28, with 8 bases identical to TRBD1. Germline lookup yields CDR1 MDHEN and CDR2 SYDVKM. The CDR3 length is 13 residues. The ends lost 10 bases at V and 2 bases at J; junction bases unmatched: 4. The CDR3 region has the DNA TGTGCCACACAGGACAGGGCTGGAAACACCATATATTTT. Amino acids: CATQDRAGNTIYF.

The chain uses TRBV18 and TRBJ2-5; D unclear. CDR1 and CDR2 (germline): KGHSH, LQKENI. The CDR3 is 12 residues long. Trimming left V 4 bases short and J 3 bases short, with 6 bases between. The DNA for the CDR3 is TGTGCCAGCTCACTGCCCGAAGAGACCCAGTACTTC. It encodes CASSLPEETQYF.

This clone was counted between two and nine times. The chain joins TRBV7-9 to TRBJ2-1; 9 positions match TRBD2. The CDR3 extends over 16 amino acids. The germline gives CDR1 SEHNR, CDR2 FQNEAQ (reference sequence). Trimming took 3 bases from V and 4 from J; bases not matched to a gene: 7. The CDR3 here is CASSLALTSGYNEQFF. CDR3 sequence (DNA): TGTGCCAGCAGCTTGGCTTTGACTAGCGGTTACAATGAGCAGTTCTTC. The full variable domain, its missing parts supplied by reference TRBV7-9 and TRBJ2-1, is DTGVSQNPRHKITKRGQNVTFRCDPISEHNRLYWYRQTLGQGPEFLTYFQNEAQLEKSRLLSDRFSAERPKGSFSTLEIQRTEQGDSAMYLCASSLALTSGYNEQFFGPGTRLTVL.

This clone was detected only once. This sequence joins TRBV5-6 and TRBJ2-5; 8 bases align to TRBD1. Per the germline V gene, CDR1 is SGHDT and CDR2 is YYEEEE. CDR3 size: 15 residues. J was trimmed by 1 base and V by 0 bases; bases with no gene match: 2. The CDR3 DNA follows: TGTGCCAGCAGCTTGGCCAGGGGGCGCCAAGAGACCCAGTACTTC. Amino acid sequence: CASSLARGRQETQYF.

The chain employs TRBV25-1 and TRBJ2-1, with unresolved D. The germline gives CDR1 MGHDK, CDR2 SYGVNS. Trimming took 6 bases from V and 5 from J, leaving 20 bases between them. CDR3 length: 16 amino acids. CDR3 sequence reads: CASSQTKGPAHNEQFF. The CDR3 nucleotides read TGTGCCAGCAGCCAAACTAAAGGCCCTGCACACAATGAGCAGTTCTTC.

The rearrangement uses TRBV6-5 and TRBJ2-2; D possibly corresponds to TRBD1 (5 bases). The germline V and J ends were trimmed by 4 bases and 6 bases, with 15 bases remaining between them. The germline V gene has CDR1 MNHEY and CDR2 SVGAGI. The CDR3 has 15 amino acids. For the CDR3, the DNA is TGTGCCAGCAGTTCTGGGGCCCGACGTCCCGGGGAGCTGTTTTTT. Translated, it gives CASSSGARRPGELFF.

The gene calls are TRBV6-6 and TRBJ1-2; tentative D call: TRBD1 (5 bases). Germline loops: CDR1 MNHNY, CDR2 SVGAGI (reference sequence). The CDR3 has 14 residues. Trimming removed 5 bases from V and 6 bases from J, with 16 bases in between. The DNA for the CDR3 is TGTGCCAGCAGTGCCGGGGGGGTAGGAAATGGCTACACCTTC. Amino acid sequence: CASSAGGVGNGYTF.